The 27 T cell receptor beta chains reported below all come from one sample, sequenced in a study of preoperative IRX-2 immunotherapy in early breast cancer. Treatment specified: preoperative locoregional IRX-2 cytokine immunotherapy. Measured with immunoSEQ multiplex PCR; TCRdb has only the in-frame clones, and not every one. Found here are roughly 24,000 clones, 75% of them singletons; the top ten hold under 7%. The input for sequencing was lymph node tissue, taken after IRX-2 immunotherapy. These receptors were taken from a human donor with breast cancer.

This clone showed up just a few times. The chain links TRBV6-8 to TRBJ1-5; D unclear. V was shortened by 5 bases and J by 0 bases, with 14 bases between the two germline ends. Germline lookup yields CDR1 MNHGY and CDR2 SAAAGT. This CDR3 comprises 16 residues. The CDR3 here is CASSPLRRDSNQPQHF. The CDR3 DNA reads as TGTGCCAGCAGTCCCCTTCGAAGAGATAGCAATCAGCCCCAGCATTTT.

In DNA, the CDR3 is TGTGCCAGCAGCCGGGCGACCTCCTACAATGAGCAGTTCTTC. This codes for CASSRATSYNEQFF. The gene calls are TRBV7-5 and TRBJ2-1. TRBV7-5 is a documented pseudogene. The CDR3 covers 14 residues.

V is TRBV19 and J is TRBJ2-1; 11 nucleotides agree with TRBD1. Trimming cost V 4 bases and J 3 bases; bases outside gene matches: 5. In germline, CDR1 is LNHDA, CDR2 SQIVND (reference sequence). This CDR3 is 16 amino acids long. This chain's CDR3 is CASSNPGTGGYNEQFF. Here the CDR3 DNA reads TGTGCCAGTAGTAATCCCGGGACAGGGGGCTACAATGAGCAGTTCTTC.

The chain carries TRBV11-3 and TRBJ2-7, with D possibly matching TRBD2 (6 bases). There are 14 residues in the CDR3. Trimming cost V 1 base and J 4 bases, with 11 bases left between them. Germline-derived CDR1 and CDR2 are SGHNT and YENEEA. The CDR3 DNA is TGTGCCAGCAGCTTAGTTGAGACTAGATACGAGCAGTACTTC. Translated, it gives CASSLVETRYEQYF.

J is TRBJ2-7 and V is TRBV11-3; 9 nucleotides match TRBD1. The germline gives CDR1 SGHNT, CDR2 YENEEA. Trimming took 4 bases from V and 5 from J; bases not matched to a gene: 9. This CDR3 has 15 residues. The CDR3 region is CASSSKGQGNHEQYF. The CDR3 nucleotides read TGTGCCAGCAGCTCCAAGGGACAGGGAAACCACGAGCAGTACTTC.

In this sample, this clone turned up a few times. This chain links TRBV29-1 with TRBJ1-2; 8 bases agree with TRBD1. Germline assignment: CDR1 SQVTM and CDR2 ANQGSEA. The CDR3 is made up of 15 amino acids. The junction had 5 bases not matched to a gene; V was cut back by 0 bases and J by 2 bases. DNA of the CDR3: TGCAGCGTTGAAGAGGAGGACAGGGCGAACTATGGCTACACCTTC. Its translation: CSVEEEDRANYGYTF. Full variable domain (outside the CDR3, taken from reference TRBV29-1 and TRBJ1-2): SAVISQKPSRDICQRGTSLTIQCQVDSQVTMMFWYRQQPGQSLTLIATANQGSEATYESGFVIDKFPISRPNLTFSTLTVSNMSPEDSSIYLCSVEEEDRANYGYTFGSGTRLTVV.

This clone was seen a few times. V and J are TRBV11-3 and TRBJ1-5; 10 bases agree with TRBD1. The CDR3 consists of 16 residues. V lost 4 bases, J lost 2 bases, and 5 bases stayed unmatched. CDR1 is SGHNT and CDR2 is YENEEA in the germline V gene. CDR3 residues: CASSWGQGTGNQPQHF. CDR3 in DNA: TGTGCCAGCAGCTGGGGACAGGGGACTGGCAATCAGCCCCAGCATTTT.

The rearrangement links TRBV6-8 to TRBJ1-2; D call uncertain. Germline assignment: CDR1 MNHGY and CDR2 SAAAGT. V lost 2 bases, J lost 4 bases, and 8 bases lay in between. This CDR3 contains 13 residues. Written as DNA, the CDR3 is TGTGCCAGCAGTTACGGGCGGCCCTATGGCTACACCTTC. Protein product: CASSYGRPYGYTF.

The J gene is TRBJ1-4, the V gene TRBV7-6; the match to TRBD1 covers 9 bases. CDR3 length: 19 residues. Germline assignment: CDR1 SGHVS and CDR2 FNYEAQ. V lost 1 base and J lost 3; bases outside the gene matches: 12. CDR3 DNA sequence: TGTGCCAGCAGCTTAGTCGCCGGGACAGGGACCGTGGCTAATGAAAAACTGTTTTTT. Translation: CASSLVAGTGTVANEKLFF.

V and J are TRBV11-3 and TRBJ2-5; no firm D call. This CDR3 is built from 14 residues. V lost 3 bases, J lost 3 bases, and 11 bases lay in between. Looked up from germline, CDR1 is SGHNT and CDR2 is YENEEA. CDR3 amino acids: CASSLKGLEETQYF. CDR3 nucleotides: TGTGCCAGCAGCTTGAAAGGGCTAGAAGAGACCCAGTACTTC.

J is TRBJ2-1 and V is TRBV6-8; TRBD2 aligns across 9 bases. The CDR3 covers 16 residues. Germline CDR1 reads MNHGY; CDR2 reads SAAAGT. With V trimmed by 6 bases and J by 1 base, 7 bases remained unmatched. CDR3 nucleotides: TGTGCCAGCAGGCCGCCTAGCGGGGATTCCTACAATGAGCAGTTCTTC. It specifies CASRPPSGDSYNEQFF.

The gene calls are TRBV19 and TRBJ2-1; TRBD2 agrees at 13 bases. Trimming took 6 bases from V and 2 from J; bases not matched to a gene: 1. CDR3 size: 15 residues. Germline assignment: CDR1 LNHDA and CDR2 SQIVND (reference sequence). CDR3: CASSGTSGTYNEQFF. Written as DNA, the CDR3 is TGTGCCAGTAGCGGGACTAGCGGGACCTACAATGAGCAGTTCTTC.

CDR3 nucleotides: TGTGCCAGCAGCCAAGTGACGAAGGAGCTGAACACCGGGGAGCTGTTTTTT. Translating gives CASSQVTKELNTGELFF. The chain recombines TRBV14 with TRBJ2-2; D unresolved. Looked up from germline, CDR1 is SGHDN and CDR2 is FVKESK. The CDR3 has 17 amino acids. Trimming shortened V by 1 base and J by 1 base, and 13 bases separated the two germline ends. Based on the CDR3 plus reference TRBV14 and TRBJ2-2, the full variable domain is EAGVTQFPSHSVIEKGQTVTLRCDPISGHDNLYWYRRVMGKEIKFLLHFVKESKQDESGMPNNRFLAERTGGTYSTLKVQPAELEDSGVYFCASSQVTKELNTGELFFGEGSRLTVL.

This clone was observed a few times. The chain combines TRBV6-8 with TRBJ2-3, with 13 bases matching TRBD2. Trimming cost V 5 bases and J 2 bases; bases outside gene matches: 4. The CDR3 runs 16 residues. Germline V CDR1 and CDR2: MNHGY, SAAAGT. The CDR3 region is CASSGGLAGPTDTQYF. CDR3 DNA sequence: TGTGCCAGCAGTGGGGGACTAGCGGGACCCACAGATACGCAGTATTTT.

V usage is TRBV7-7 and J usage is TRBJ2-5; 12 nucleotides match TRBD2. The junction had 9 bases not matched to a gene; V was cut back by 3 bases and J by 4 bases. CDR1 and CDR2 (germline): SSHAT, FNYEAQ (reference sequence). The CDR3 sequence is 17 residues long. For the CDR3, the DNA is TGTGCCAGCAGCTTGACTAGCGGGAGTCCACGGGGAGAGACCCAGTACTTC. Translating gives CASSLTSGSPRGETQYF.

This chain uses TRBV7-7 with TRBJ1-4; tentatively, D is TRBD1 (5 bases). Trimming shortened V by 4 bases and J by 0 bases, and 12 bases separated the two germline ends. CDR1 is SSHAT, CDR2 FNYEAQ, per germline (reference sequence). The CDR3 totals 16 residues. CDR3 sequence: CASSSGPYATNEKLFF. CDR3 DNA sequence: TGTGCCAGCAGCTCAGGGCCCTATGCAACTAATGAAAAACTGTTTTTT.

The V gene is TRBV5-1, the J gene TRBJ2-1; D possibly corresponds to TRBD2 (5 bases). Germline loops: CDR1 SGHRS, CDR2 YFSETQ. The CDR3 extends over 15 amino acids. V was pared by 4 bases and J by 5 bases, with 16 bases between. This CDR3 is CASSPQSGLHNEQFF. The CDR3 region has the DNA TGCGCCAGCAGCCCCCAAAGTGGACTCCACAATGAGCAGTTCTTC.

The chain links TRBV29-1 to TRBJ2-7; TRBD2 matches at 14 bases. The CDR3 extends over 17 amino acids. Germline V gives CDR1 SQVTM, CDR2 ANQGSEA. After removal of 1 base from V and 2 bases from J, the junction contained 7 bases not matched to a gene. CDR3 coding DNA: TGCAGCGTTGAAGTGGAGGGACTAGCGGGAGCTGCCTACGAGCAGTACTTC. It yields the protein CSVEVEGLAGAAYEQYF.

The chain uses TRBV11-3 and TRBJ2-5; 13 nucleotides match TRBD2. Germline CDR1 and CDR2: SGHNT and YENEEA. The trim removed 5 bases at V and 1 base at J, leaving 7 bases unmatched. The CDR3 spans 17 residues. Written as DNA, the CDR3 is TGTGCCAGCAGCCTCGGGACTAGCGGGGCAACCCAAGAGACCCAGTACTTC. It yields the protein CASSLGTSGATQETQYF. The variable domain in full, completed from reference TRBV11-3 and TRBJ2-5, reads EAGVVQSPRYKIIEKKQPVAFWCNPISGHNTLYWYLQNLGQGPELLIRYENEEAVDDSQLPKDRFSAERLKGVDSTLKIQPAELGDSAVYLCASSLGTSGATQETQYFGPGTRLLVL.

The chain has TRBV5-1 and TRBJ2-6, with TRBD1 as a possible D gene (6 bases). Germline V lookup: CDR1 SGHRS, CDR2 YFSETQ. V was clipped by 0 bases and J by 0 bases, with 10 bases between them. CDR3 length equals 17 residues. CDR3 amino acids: CASSLDQGGSGANVLTF. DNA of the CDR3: TGCGCCAGCAGCTTGGATCAAGGGGGCTCTGGGGCCAACGTCCTGACTTTC.

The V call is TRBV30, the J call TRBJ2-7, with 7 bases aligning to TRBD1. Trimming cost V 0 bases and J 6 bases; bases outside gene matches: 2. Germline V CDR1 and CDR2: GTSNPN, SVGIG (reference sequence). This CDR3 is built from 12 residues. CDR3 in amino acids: CAWSVTGAEQYF. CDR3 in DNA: TGTGCCTGGAGTGTAACAGGGGCCGAGCAGTACTTC.

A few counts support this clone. The CDR3 sequence: CAARDDSSTDTQYF. The CDR3 DNA reads TGTGCCGCGAGGGACGATTCTAGCACAGATACGCAGTATTTT. This sequence joins TRBV6-8 and TRBJ2-3; either TRBD1 or TRBD2 may supply D (5 bases each). The germline V gene has CDR1 MNHGY and CDR2 SAAAGT. The CDR3 has 14 residues. The V and J ends lost 11 bases and 0 bases respectively, with 15 bases between them.

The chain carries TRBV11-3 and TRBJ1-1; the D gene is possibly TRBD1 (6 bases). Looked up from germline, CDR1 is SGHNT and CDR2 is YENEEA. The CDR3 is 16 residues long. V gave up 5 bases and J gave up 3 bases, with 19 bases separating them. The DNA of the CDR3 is TGTGCCAGCAGCCGGAGACAGGACCCCCGGGACACTGAAGCTTTCTTT. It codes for CASSRRQDPRDTEAFF.

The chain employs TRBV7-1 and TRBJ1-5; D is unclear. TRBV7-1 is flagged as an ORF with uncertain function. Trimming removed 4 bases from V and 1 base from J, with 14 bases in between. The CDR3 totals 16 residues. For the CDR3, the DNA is TGTGCCAGCAGCTTGGGCCTGGAGGTGAGCAATCAGCCCCAGCATTTT. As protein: CASSLGLEVSNQPQHF.

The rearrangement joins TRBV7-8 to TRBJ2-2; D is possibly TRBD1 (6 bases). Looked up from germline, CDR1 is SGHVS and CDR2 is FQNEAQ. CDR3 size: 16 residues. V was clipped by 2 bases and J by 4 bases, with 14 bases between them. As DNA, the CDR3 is TGTGCCAGCAGCTTACAACAGGGTGGGGGCACCGGGGAGCTGTTTTTT. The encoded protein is CASSLQQGGGTGELFF.

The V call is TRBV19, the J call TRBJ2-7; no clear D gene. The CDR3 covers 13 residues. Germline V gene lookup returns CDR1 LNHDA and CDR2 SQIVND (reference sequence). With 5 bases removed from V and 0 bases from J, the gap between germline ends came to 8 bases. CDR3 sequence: CASSFRPSYEQYF. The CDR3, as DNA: TGTGCCAGTAGTTTCCGTCCCTCCTACGAGCAGTACTTC.

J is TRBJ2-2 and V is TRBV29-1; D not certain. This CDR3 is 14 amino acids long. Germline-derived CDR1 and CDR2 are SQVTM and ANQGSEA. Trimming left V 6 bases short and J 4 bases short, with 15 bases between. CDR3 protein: CSVKSTGLTGELFF. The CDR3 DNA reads TGCAGCGTCAAATCGACGGGCCTCACCGGGGAGCTGTTTTTT.